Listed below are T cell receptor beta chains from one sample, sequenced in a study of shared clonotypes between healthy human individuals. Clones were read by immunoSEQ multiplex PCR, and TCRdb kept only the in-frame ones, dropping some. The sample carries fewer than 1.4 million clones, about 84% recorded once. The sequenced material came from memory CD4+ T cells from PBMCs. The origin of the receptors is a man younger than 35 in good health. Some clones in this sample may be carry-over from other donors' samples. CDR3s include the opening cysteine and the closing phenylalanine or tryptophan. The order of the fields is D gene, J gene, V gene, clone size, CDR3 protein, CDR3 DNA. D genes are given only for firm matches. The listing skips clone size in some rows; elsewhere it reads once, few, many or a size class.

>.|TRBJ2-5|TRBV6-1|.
CASSEGKAHFQETQYF
TGTGCCAGCAGTGAAGGCAAGGCCCACTTCCAAGAGACCCAGTACTTC
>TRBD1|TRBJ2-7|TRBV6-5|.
CASSLRTGQREQYF
TGTGCCAGCAGTCTCCGGACAGGGCAGCGGGAGCAGTACTTC
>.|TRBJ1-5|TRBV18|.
CASSNQGSNQPQHF
TGTGCCAGCTCAAACCAGGGTTCCAATCAGCCCCAGCATTTT
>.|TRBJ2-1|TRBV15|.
CATSSLSNEQFF
TGTGCCACCAGCAGTCTCTCAAATGAGCAGTTCTTC
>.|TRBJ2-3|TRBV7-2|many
CASSLARGRSTDTQYF
TGTGCCAGCAGCTTAGCGAGAGGGAGGAGCACAGATACGCAGTATTTT
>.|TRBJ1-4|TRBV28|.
CASSLTGAGNEKLFF
TGTGCCAGCAGTTTAACTGGGGCAGGTAATGAAAAACTGTTTTTT
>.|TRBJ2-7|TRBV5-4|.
CASSFLDGYEQYF
TGTGCCAGCAGTTTCCTCGATGGGTACGAGCAGTACTTC
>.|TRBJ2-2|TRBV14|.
CASSPRDPTGELFF
TGTGCCAGCAGCCCTCGGGACCCCACCGGGGAGCTGTTTTTT
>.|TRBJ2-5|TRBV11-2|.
CASSLRPPPQETQYF
TGTGCCAGCAGCTTACGACCCCCTCCTCAAGAGACCCAGTACTTC
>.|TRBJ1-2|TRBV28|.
CASSSSEGNYGYTF
TGTGCCAGCAGTTCGTCAGAGGGAAACTATGGCTACACCTTC
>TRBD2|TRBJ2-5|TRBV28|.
CASSLGGGIETQYF
TGTGCCAGCAGTTTAGGCGGGGGTATCGAGACCCAGTACTTC
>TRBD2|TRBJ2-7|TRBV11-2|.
CASSPSTWDYLTYEQYF
TGTGCCAGCAGCCCCTCGACCTGGGACTACCTCACCTACGAGCAGTACTTC
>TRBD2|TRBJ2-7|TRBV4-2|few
CASSQGLAEAYEQYF
TGTGCCAGCAGCCAAGGCCTAGCGGAGGCCTACGAGCAGTACTTC
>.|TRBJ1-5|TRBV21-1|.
CASSKSEGGTGANSNQPQHF
TGTGCCAGCAGCAAAAGCGAAGGTGGGACAGGGGCGAATAGCAATCAGCCCCAGCATTTT
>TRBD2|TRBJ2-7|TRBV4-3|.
CASSHGTSGAYEQYF
TGCGCCAGCAGCCACGGGACTAGCGGGGCCTACGAGCAGTACTTC
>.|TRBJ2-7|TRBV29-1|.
CSVLRRPAYEQYF
TGCAGCGTTCTAAGGCGTCCCGCCTACGAGCAGTACTTC
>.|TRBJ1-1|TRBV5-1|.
CASSLAENTEAFF
TGCGCCAGCAGCTTGGCAGAGAACACTGAAGCTTTCTTT
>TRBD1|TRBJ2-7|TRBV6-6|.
CASSKQGSSYEQYF
TGTGCCAGCAGTAAACAGGGGAGCTCCTACGAGCAGTACTTC
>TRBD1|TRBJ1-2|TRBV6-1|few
CASSAQGALGYTF
TGTGCCAGCAGTGCCCAGGGGGCGCTTGGCTACACCTTC
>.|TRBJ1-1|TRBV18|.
CASSPQNLPIRDAAFF
TGTGCCAGCTCACCGCAAAACCTCCCCATCAGAGATGCAGCTTTCTTT
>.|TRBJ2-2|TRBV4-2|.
CASSHPTASVGELFF
TGTGCCAGCAGCCACCCCACGGCCAGCGTCGGGGAGCTGTTTTTT
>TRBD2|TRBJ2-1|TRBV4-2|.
CASSQKLAGVSDEQFF
TGTGCCAGCAGCCAGAAATTGGCGGGAGTGTCGGATGAGCAGTTCTTC
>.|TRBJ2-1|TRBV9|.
CASSVRGMTDYEQFF
TGTGCCAGCAGCGTAAGGGGGATGACTGACTATGAGCAGTTCTTC
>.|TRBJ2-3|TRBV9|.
CASSVASGRTFTDTQYF
TGTGCCAGCAGCGTAGCTAGTGGTAGGACGTTCACAGATACGCAGTATTTT
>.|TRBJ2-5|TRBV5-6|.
CASSLLGQGGAETQYF
TGTGCCAGCAGCCTCCTTGGACAGGGAGGGGCAGAGACCCAGTACTTC
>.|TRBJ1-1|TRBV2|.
CASYNNRMNTEAFF
TGTGCCAGCTATAATAACCGCATGAACACTGAAGCTTTCTTT
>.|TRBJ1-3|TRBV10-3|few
CATRGNTIYF
TGTGCCACCAGAGGAAACACCATATATTTT
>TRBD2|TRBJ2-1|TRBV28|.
CASSLGGAGVTSRTYNEQFF
TGTGCCAGCAGTTTAGGGGGAGCGGGAGTAACGTCCCGGACCTACAATGAGCAGTTCTTC
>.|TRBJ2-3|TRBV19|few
CASSTGTFLTDTQYF
TGTGCCAGTAGTACCGGGACCTTTTTAACAGATACGCAGTATTTT
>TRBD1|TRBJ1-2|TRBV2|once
CASTRGGQGSDYGYTF
TGTGCCAGCACCCGAGGGGGACAGGGCTCTGACTATGGCTACACCTTC
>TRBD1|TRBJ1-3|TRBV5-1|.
CASSGTPQGRSGNTIYF
TGCGCCAGCAGCGGGACACCACAGGGGCGCTCTGGAAACACCATATATTTT
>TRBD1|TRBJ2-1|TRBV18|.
CASGTTHRGYNEQFF
TGTGCCAGCGGAACCACTCACAGGGGGTATAATGAGCAGTTCTTC
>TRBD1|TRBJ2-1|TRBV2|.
CASLRGLNNEQFF
TGTGCCAGCCTAAGGGGGCTCAACAATGAGCAGTTCTTC
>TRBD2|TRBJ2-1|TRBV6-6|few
CASSSFSGEQFF
TGTGCCAGCAGTTCCTTTAGCGGGGAGCAGTTCTTC
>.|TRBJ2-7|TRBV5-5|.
CASRREFNEQYF
TGTGCCAGCAGAAGGGAGTTTAACGAGCAGTACTTC
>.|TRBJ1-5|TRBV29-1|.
CSVVIGDNSNQPQHF
TGCAGCGTTGTAATCGGAGACAATAGCAATCAGCCCCAGCATTTT
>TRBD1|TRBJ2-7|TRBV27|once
CASSPLTGQGISYEQYF
TGTGCCAGCAGTCCCTTGACGGGACAGGGGATCTCCTACGAGCAGTACTTC
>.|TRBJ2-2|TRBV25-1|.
CASSEFAGSNTGELFF
TGTGCCAGCAGTGAATTCGCAGGGTCCAACACCGGGGAGCTGTTTTTT
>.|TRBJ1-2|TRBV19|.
CASSSHQGSGYTF
TGTGCCAGTAGTAGCCATCAGGGTAGCGGCTACACCTTC
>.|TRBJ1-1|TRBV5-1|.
CASSLEVAMNTEAFF
TGCGCCAGCAGCTTGGAGGTAGCCATGAACACTGAAGCTTTCTTT